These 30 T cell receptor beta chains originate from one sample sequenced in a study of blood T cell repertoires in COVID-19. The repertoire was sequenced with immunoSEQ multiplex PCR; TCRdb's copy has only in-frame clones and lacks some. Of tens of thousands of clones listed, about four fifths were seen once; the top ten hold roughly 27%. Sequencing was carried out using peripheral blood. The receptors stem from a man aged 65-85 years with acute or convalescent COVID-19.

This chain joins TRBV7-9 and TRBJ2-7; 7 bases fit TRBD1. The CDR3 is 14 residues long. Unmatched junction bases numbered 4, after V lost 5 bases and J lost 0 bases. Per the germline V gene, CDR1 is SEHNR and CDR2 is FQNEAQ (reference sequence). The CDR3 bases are TGTGCCAGCAGCCCTGACAGGGTCTCCTACGAGCAGTACTTC. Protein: CASSPDRVSYEQYF.

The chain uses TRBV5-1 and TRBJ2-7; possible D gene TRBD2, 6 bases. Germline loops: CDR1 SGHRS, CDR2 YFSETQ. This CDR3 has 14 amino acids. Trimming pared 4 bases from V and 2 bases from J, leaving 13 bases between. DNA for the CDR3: TGCGCCAGCAGCACCGCCGGGACTGCCTACGAGCAGTACTTC. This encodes CASSTAGTAYEQYF.

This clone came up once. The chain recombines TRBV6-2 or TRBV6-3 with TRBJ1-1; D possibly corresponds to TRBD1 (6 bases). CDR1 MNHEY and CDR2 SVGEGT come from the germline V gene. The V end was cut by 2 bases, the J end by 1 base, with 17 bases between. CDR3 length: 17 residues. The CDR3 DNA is TGTGCCAGCAGTTACCCAACAGGGAGGGGAGCGAACACTGAAGCTTTCTTT. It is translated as CASSYPTGRGANTEAFF.

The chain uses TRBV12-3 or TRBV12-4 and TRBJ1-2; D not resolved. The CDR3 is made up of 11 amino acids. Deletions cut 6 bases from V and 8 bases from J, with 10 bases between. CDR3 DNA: TGTGCCAGCAGCCAGCGGTCCGGCTACACCTTC. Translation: CASSQRSGYTF.

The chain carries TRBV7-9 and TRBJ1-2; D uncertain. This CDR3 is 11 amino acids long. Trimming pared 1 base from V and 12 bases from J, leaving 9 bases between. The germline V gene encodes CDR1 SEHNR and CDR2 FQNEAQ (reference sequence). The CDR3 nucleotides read TGTGCCAGCAGCTTAGGCGGGTGGAACACCTTC. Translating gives CASSLGGWNTF.

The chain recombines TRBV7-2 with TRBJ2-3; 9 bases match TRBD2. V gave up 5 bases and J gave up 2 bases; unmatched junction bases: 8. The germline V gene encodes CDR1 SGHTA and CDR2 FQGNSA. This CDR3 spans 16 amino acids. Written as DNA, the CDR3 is TGTGCCAGCAGCCCCGGGACTAGCCGATACACAGATACGCAGTATTTT. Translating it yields CASSPGTSRYTDTQYF.

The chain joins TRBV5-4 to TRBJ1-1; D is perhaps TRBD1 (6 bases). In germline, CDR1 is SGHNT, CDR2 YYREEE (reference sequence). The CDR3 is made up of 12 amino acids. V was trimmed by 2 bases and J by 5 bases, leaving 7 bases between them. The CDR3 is CASSLQGTEAFF. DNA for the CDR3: TGTGCCAGCAGCTTACAGGGAACTGAAGCTTTCTTT.

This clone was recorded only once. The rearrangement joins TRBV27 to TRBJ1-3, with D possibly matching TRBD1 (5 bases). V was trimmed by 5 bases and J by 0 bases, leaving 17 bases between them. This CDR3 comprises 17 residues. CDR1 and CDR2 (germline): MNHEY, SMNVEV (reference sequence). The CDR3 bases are TGTGCCAGCAGTCTCTATTCTACAGGCCTCTCTGGAAACACCATATATTTT. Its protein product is CASSLYSTGLSGNTIYF.

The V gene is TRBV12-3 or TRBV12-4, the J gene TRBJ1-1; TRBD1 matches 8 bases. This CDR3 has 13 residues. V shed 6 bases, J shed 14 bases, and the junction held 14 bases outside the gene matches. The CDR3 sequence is CASSYGQGDVVFF. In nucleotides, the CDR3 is TGTGCCAGCAGCTACGGACAGGGTGATGTTGTGTTCTTT.

For the CDR3, the DNA is TGTGCCAGCAGCTCACAGACAGGGGGCACTGAAGCTTTCTTT. Translating gives CASSSQTGGTEAFF. The rearrangement uses TRBV7-8 and TRBJ1-1; 9 bases match TRBD1. This CDR3 contains 14 residues. The V gene's germline CDR1 is SGHVS and CDR2 FQNEAQ. Germline trimming cut 4 bases from V and 4 bases from J; bases unmatched to any gene: 4.

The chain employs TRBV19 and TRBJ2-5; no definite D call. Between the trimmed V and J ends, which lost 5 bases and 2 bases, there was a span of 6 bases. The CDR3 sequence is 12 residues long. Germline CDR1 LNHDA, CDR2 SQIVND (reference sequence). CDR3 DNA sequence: TGTGCCAGTAGTCCTCCTCAAGAGACCCAGTACTTC. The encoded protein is CASSPPQETQYF.

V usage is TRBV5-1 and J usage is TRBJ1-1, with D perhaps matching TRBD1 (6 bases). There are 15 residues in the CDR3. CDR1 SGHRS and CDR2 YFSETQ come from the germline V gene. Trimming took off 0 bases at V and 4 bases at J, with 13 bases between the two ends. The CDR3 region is CASSLAGGASTEAFF. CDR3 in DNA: TGCGCCAGCAGCTTGGCCGGGGGGGCGTCCACTGAAGCTTTCTTT.

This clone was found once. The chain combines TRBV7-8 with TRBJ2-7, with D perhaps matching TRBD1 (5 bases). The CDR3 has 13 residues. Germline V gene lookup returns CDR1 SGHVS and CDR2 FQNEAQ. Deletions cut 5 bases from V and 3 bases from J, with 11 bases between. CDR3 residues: CASSIGQRYEQYF. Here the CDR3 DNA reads TGTGCCAGCAGCATCGGACAACGCTACGAGCAGTACTTC.

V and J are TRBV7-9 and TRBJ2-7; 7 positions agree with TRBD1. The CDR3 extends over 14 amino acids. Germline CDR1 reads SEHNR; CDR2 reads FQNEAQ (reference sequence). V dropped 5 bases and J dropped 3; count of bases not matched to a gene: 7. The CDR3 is CASSDTDRDYEQYF. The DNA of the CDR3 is TGTGCCAGCAGCGATACAGACAGGGACTACGAGCAGTACTTC.

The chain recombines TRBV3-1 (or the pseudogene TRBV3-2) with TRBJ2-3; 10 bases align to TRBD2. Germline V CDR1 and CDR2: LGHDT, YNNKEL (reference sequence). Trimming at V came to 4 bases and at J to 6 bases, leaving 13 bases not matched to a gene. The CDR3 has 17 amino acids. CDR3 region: CASSPSSLAGVADTQYF. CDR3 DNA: TGTGCCAGCAGCCCTTCTTCGCTAGCGGGAGTAGCCGATACGCAGTATTTT.

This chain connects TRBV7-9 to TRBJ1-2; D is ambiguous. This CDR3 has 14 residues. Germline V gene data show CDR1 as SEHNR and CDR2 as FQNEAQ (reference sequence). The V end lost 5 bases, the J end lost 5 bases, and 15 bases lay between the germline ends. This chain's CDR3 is CASSERAAAYGYTF. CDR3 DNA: TGTGCCAGCAGCGAGAGGGCAGCAGCATATGGCTACACCTTC.

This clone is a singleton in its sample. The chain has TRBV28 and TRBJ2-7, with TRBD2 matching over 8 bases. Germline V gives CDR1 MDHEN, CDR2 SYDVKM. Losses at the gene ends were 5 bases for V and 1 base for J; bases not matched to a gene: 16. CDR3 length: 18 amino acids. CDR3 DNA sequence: TGTGCCAGCAGTCCTCCGGGAGGGGGGGGCTCGGTTTCCTACGAGCAGTACTTC. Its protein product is CASSPPGGGGSVSYEQYF.

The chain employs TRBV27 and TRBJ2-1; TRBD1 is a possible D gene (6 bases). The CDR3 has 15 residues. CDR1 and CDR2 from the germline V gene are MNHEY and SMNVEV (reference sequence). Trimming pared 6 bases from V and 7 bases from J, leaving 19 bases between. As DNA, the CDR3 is TGTGCCAGCAGATTAAGGCCGCGCCAGGGGAATGAGCAGTTCTTC. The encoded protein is CASRLRPRQGNEQFF.

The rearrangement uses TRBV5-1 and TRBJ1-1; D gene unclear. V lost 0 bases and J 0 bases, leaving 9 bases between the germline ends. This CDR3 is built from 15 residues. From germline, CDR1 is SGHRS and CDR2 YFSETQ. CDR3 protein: CASSLGVAMNTEAFF. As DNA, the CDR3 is TGCGCCAGCAGCTTGGGTGTAGCCATGAACACTGAAGCTTTCTTT.

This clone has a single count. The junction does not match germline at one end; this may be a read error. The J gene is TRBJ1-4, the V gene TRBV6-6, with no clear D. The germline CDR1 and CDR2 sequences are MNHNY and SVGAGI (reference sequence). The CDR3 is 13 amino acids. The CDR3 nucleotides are TGTGCCAGCAGCTACTGGGGAGGCGAAAAACTGTTTTTT. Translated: CASSYWGGEKLFF.

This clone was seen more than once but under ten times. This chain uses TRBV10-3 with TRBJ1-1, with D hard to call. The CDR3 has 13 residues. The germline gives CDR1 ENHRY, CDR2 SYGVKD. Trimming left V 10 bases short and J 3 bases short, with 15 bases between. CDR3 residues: CATAPLRDTEAFF. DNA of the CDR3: TGTGCCACCGCCCCCCTACGTGACACTGAAGCTTTCTTT.

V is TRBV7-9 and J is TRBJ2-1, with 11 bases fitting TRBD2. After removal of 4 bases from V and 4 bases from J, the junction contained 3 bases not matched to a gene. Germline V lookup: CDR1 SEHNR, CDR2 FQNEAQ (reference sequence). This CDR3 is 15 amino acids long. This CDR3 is CASSSGLADYNEQFF. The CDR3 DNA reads TGTGCCAGCAGCTCGGGACTAGCGGATTACAATGAGCAGTTCTTC.

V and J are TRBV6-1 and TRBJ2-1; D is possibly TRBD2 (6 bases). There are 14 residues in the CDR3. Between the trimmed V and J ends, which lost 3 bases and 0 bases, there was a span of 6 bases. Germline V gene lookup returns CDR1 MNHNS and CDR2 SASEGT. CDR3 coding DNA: TGTGCCAGCAGTGACGGGAGCTCCTACAATGAGCAGTTCTTC. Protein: CASSDGSSYNEQFF.

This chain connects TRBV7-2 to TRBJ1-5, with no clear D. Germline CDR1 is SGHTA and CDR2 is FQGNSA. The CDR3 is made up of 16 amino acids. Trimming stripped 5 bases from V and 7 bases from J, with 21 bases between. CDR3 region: CASSINPTPAGQPQHF. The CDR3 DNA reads TGTGCCAGCAGCATTAACCCCACCCCGGCGGGCCAGCCCCAGCATTTT.

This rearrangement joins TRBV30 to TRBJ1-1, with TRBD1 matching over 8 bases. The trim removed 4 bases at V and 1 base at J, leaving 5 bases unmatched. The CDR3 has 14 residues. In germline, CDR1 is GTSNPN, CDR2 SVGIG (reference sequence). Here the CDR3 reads CAWTKGQANTEAFF. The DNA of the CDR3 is TGTGCCTGGACCAAGGGACAGGCGAACACTGAAGCTTTCTTT.

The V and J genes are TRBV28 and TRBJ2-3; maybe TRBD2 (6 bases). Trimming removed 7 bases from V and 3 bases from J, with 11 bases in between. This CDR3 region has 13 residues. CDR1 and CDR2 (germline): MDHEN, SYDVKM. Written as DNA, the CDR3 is TGTGCCAGCAAGGAGGGAGAAACAGATACGCAGTATTTT. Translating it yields CASKEGETDTQYF. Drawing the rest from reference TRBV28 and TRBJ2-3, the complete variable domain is DVKVTQSSRYLVKRTGEKVFLECVQDMDHENMFWYRQDPGLGLRLIYFSYDVKMKEKGDIPEGYSVSREKKERFSLILESASTNQTSMYLCASKEGETDTQYFGPGTRLTVL.

The CDR3 coding sequence is TGTGCCAACCCCGAGGCGGGGGTCGATGAGCAGTTCTTC. It is translated as CANPEAGVDEQFF. V and J are TRBV6-5 and TRBJ2-1, with 7 bases aligning to TRBD2. This CDR3 region has 13 residues. After removal of 10 bases from V and 8 bases from J, the junction contained 11 bases not matched to a gene. Germline V lookup: CDR1 MNHEY, CDR2 SVGAGI.

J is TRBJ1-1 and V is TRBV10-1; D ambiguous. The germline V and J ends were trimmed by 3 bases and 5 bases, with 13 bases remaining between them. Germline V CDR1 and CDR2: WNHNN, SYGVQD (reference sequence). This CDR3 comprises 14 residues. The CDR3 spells CASSERIRGTEAFF. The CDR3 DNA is TGCGCCAGCAGTGAAAGGATTCGGGGAACTGAAGCTTTCTTT.

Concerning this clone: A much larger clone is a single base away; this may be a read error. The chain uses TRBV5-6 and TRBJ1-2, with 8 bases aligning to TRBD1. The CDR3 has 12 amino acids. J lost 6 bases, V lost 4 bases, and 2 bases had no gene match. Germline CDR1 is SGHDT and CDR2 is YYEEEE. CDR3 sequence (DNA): TGTGCCAGCAGCGAGGACAGGGATGGCTACACCTTC. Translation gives CASSEDRDGYTF.

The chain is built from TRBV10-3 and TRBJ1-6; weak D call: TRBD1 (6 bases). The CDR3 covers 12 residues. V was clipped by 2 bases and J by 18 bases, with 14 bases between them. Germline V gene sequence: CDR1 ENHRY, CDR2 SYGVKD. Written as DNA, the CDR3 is TGTGCCATCAGTGAGGCACAGGGATTATACCACTTT. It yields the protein CAISEAQGLYHF.